This T cell receptor (beta chain) came from a study of CD8 T cells in Susac syndrome. The CDR3 consists of 13 residues. The V and J ends lost 4 bases and 0 bases, in that order; junction bases with no gene match: 3. The germline V gene has CDR1 SQVTM and CDR2 ANQGSEA. Random-hexamer reverse transcription was applied to roughly 0.5 to 1 ug RNA. MiXCR was run by TCRdb on the immunoSEQ multiplex PCR reads, yielding one entry per CDR3 protein. Of 150,000 to 200,000 distinct CDR3 sequences listed, approximately 94% are singletons. This clonotype was obtained from a human donor with multiple sclerosis. The chain couples TRBV29-1 to TRBJ2-7, with TRBD2 identical over 7 bases. The material sequenced was CD4+ T cells from PBMCs. The CDR3 nucleotides read TGCAGCGTTGCCGGGAGGAGCTCCTACGAGCAGTACTTC. Translation gives CSVAGRSSYEQYF.